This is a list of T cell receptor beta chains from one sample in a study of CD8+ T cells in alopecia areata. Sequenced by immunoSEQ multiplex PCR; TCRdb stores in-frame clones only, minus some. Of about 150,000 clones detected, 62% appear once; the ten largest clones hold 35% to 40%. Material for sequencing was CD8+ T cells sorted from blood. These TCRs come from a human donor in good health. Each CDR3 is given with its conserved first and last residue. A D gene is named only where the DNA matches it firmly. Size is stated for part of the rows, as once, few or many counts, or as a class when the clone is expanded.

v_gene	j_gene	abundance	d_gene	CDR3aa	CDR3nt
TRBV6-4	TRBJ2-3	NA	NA	CASSNRDTDTQYF	TGTGCCAGCAGTAACAGGGACACAGATACGCAGTATTTT
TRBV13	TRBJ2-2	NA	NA	CASSPPDSPGELFF	TGTGCCAGCAGCCCACCGGACAGCCCCGGGGAGCTGTTTTTT
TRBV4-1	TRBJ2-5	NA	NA	CASSQPAGETQYF	TGCGCCAGCAGCCAACCAGCGGGAGAGACCCAGTACTTC
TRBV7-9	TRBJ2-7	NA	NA	CASSLGGGTEQYF	TGTGCCAGCAGCTTAGGAGGAGGGACAGAGCAGTACTTC
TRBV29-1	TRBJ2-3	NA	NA	CSVLGGSTDTQYF	TGCAGCGTTCTGGGCGGGAGCACAGATACGCAGTATTTT
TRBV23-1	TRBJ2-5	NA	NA	CASKSKSSEGQETQYF	TGCGCCAGCAAATCGAAGTCTTCCGAAGGTCAAGAGACCCAGTACTTC
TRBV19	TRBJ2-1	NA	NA	CASGVRNEQFF	TGTGCCAGCGGAGTTCGCAATGAGCAGTTCTTC
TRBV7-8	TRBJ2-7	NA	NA	CASSLKSRERFKEQYF	TGTGCCAGCAGCTTAAAATCCCGGGAGCGCTTTAAGGAGCAGTACTTC
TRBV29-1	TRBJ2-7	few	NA	CSVAGAFRSSYEQYF	TGCAGCGTTGCGGGGGCCTTTAGGTCTTCCTACGAGCAGTACTTC
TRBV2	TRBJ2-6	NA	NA	CASSGAGANVLTF	TGTGCCAGCAGTGGAGCTGGGGCCAACGTCCTGACTTTC
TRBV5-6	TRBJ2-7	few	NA	CASSVGLYEQYF	TGTGCCAGCAGCGTGGGATTATACGAGCAGTACTTC
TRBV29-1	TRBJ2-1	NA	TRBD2	CSVVGLGTRYNEQFF	TGCAGCGTTGTTGGTTTAGGGACTAGATACAATGAGCAGTTCTTC
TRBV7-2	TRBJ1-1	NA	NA	CASLRDGLTEAFF	TGTGCCAGCCTAAGAGACGGCCTCACTGAAGCTTTCTTT
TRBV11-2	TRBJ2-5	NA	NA	CASSLVFSKGETQYF	TGTGCCAGCAGCTTAGTCTTTAGTAAAGGAGAGACCCAGTACTTC
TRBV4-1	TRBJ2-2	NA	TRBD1	CASSRQGSGELFF	TGCGCCAGCAGTCGACAGGGATCCGGGGAGCTGTTTTTT
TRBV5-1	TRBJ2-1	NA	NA	CASSDGPSVEQFF	TGCGCCAGCAGCGACGGACCTTCGGTCGAGCAGTTCTTC
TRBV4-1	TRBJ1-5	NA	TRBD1	CASSQGRGSNQPQHF	TGCGCCAGCAGCCAAGGCAGGGGGAGCAATCAGCCCCAGCATTTT
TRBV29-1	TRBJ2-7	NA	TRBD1	CSAATWDRGSEQYF	TGCAGCGCCGCAACTTGGGACAGGGGATCCGAGCAGTACTTC
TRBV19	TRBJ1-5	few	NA	CASSTHHEGISNQPQHF	TGTGCCAGTAGTACCCACCACGAAGGAATCAGCAATCAGCCCCAGCATTTT
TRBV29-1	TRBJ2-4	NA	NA	CSVEVRKNIQYF	TGCAGCGTTGAAGTGAGGAAAAACATTCAGTACTTC
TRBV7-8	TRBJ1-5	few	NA	CASSFGQKNQPQHF	TGTGCCAGCAGTTTCGGGCAGAAGAATCAGCCCCAGCATTTT
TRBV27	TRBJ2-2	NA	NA	CASSSPPGELFF	TGTGCCAGCAGTTCCCCCCCCGGGGAGCTGTTTTTT
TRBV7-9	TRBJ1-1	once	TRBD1	CASSLVGGEVNTEAFF	TGTGCCAGCAGCTTAGTAGGGGGCGAGGTGAACACTGAAGCTTTCTTT
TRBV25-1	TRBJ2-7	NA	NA	CASNGGPSYEQYF	TGTGCCAGCAATGGCGGGCCTTCCTACGAGCAGTACTTC
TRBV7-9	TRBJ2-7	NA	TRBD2	CASSPRTSGSYEQYF	TGTGCCAGCAGCCCCCGGACTAGCGGGTCCTACGAGCAGTACTTC
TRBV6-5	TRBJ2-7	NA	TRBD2	CASSLGLAAYEQYF	TGTGCCAGCAGTCTGGGACTAGCGGCCTACGAGCAGTACTTC